A single sample gave rise to the 16 T cell receptor beta chains below, sequenced in a study of blood T cell repertoires in COVID-19 (dated by TCRdb to between 2020 and 2021). Library preparation was by the immunoSEQ multiplex PCR assay. The source is immuneACCESS, and TCRdb retained only in-frame sequences with V and J called. Part of the clones is not carried over; for the studies checked, unresolved V genes explain less than half of this, and the remainder is unexplained. A total of approximately 220,000 clones appear in this sample, 80% to 90% of them only once. The ten largest clones represent 2% to 3% of the sample. The sample was PBMCs or T cells enriched from blood (not recorded which). These receptors all stem from a woman younger than 45 with acute COVID-19.

The rearrangement joins TRBV19 to TRBJ2-1; TRBD2 might be the D (5 bases). The CDR3 spans 14 residues. Trimming shortened V by 3 bases and J by 7 bases, and 13 bases separated the two germline ends. Germline-derived CDR1 and CDR2 are LNHDA and SQIVND (reference sequence). This chain's CDR3 is CASSMYGDRNEQFF. DNA of the CDR3: TGTGCCAGTAGTATGTACGGGGATAGGAATGAGCAGTTCTTC. Complete variable domain (other parts from reference TRBV19 and TRBJ2-1): DGGITQSPKYLFRKEGQNVTLSCEQNLNHDAMYWYRQDPGQGLRLIYYSQIVNDFQKGDIAEGYSVSREKKESFPLTVTSAQKNPTAFYLCASSMYGDRNEQFFGPGTRLTVL.

This chain joins TRBV4-1 and TRBJ1-4, with TRBD1 matching 7 bases. V gave up 4 bases and J gave up 3 bases; unmatched junction bases: 5. The CDR3 spans 15 residues. Looked up from germline, CDR1 is MGHRA and CDR2 is YSYEKL. The CDR3 coding sequence is TGCGCCAGCAGCCTCGGACAGGTAGCTAATGAAAAACTGTTTTTT. Protein: CASSLGQVANEKLFF.

The chain recombines TRBV6-6 with TRBJ1-4; 8 nucleotides agree with TRBD1. Per the germline V gene, CDR1 is MNHNY and CDR2 is SVGAGI (reference sequence). The CDR3 is 14 amino acids. V lost 7 bases, J lost 7 bases, and 8 bases stayed unmatched. The DNA for the CDR3 is TGTGCCAGCAAGAGACTCCAGGGGGCTGAAAAACTGTTTTTT. This sequence encodes CASKRLQGAEKLFF.

This rearrangement joins TRBV7-9 to TRBJ2-2; no clear D gene. V was pared by 2 bases and J by 7 bases, with 14 bases between. This CDR3 has 15 residues. CDR1 SEHNR and CDR2 FQNEAQ come from the germline V gene (reference sequence). CDR3 amino acids: CASSLRRGRDGELFF. CDR3 nucleotide sequence: TGTGCCAGCAGCTTAAGGAGAGGTCGAGACGGGGAGCTGTTTTTT.

The V and J genes are TRBV7-9 and TRBJ1-1; D call uncertain. The CDR3 has 12 residues. Trimming cost V 3 bases and J 1 base, with 3 bases left between them. In germline, CDR1 is SEHNR, CDR2 FQNEAQ (reference sequence). The CDR3 DNA reads TGTGCCAGCAGCTTCGGGAACACTGAAGCTTTCTTT. Translation gives CASSFGNTEAFF.

V usage is TRBV7-2 and J usage is TRBJ1-2, with TRBD1 matching 7 bases. Germline V lookup: CDR1 SGHTA, CDR2 FQGNSA. Germline trimming cut 5 bases from V and 4 bases from J; bases unmatched to any gene: 16. The CDR3 spans 17 residues. Here the CDR3 reads CASSQFPSGGTGYGYTF. CDR3 nucleotide sequence: TGTGCCAGCAGCCAGTTCCCCTCAGGGGGTACTGGCTATGGCTACACCTTC.

The genes are TRBV10-3 and TRBJ1-4; the D gene is possibly TRBD1 (5 bases). Trimming removed 0 bases at V and 0 bases at J, with 8 bases between. Germline V gene data show CDR1 as ENHRY and CDR2 as SYGVKD. The CDR3 sequence is 16 residues long. CDR3 coding DNA: TGTGCCATCAGTGAGTCAGGAGGGGCAACTAATGAAAAACTGTTTTTT. Translating gives CAISESGGATNEKLFF.

The chain combines TRBV5-1 with TRBJ1-6; no reliable D call. V was cut by 4 bases and J by 3 bases, with 8 bases left in between. The CDR3 has 14 residues. Germline loops: CDR1 SGHRS, CDR2 YFSETQ. The CDR3 nucleotides read TGCGCCAGCAGCGTGGACGGCTATAATTCACCCCTCCACTTT. This translates into CASSVDGYNSPLHF.

This chain uses TRBV9 with TRBJ2-7, with TRBD1 matching 7 bases. Per the germline V gene, CDR1 is SGDLS and CDR2 is YYNGEE. The trim removed 4 bases at V and 3 bases at J, leaving 10 bases unmatched. The CDR3 contains 15 residues. CDR3 in amino acids: CASSPWGQGDYEQYF. CDR3 nucleotide sequence: TGTGCCAGCAGCCCGTGGGGGCAGGGGGACTACGAGCAGTACTTC.

The genes are TRBV10-1 and TRBJ2-3, with D tentatively TRBD2 (5 bases). V was trimmed by 2 bases and J by 9 bases, leaving 21 bases between them. The CDR3 runs 16 residues. The V gene's germline CDR1 is WNHNN and CDR2 SYGVQD (reference sequence). The CDR3 spells CASSEVGDGDSSTQYF. In nucleotides, the CDR3 is TGCGCCAGCAGTGAGGTCGGGGATGGGGATAGCTCCACGCAGTATTTT.

The V call is TRBV6-5, the J call TRBJ1-1; 9 bases match TRBD1. Germline CDR1 is MNHEY and CDR2 is SVGAGI. The V segment lost 6 bases and the J segment 5 bases; nucleotides outside the gene matches: 7. CDR3 length: 14 amino acids. The CDR3 nucleotides are TGTGCCAGCAGCCCGCGGACAGGGGTAACTGAAGCTTTCTTT. Its protein is CASSPRTGVTEAFF.

The chain links TRBV9 to TRBJ1-2; 8 nucleotides line up with TRBD1. Per the germline V gene, CDR1 is SGDLS and CDR2 is YYNGEE. This CDR3 has 19 residues. The V and J ends lost 0 bases and 13 bases, in that order; junction bases with no gene match: 26. The CDR3: CASSVGSLNPGEHRGRLTF. CDR3 DNA: TGTGCCAGCAGCGTAGGGAGCCTAAACCCGGGAGAACACAGGGGGAGGCTCACCTTC.

This clone has a count of ten or more. The chain couples TRBV12-3 or TRBV12-4 to TRBJ1-1, with D possibly being TRBD1 (5 bases). The V and J ends lost 3 bases and 6 bases respectively, with 11 bases between them. The CDR3 contains 13 residues. DNA for the CDR3: TGTGCCAGCAGTTTTCAGGGTTTGGCTGAAGCTTTCTTT. The encoded protein is CASSFQGLAEAFF.

This clone appeared a few times. This sequence joins TRBV27 and TRBJ1-5, with 10 bases that match TRBD1. Germline values: CDR1 MNHEY, CDR2 SMNVEV (reference sequence). Trimming cost V 4 bases and J 6 bases; bases outside gene matches: 6. The CDR3 is made up of 15 amino acids. DNA of the CDR3: TGTGCCAGCAGTTCGACAGGGGGCGAAGGTCAGCCCCAGCATTTT. Amino acid sequence: CASSSTGGEGQPQHF.

The chain combines TRBV4-1 with TRBJ1-1; D is ambiguous. CDR1 is MGHRA and CDR2 is YSYEKL in the germline V gene. CDR3 length equals 16 residues. Trimming removed 4 bases at V and 0 bases at J, with 15 bases between. The CDR3 sequence is CASSRTTRSMNTEAFF. CDR3 DNA: TGCGCCAGCAGCCGCACGACGCGGTCCATGAACACTGAAGCTTTCTTT.

In this sample, this clone turned up a few times. The chain recombines TRBV3-1 (or the pseudogene TRBV3-2) with TRBJ1-6; D remains ambiguous. This CDR3 spans 16 amino acids. Trimming pared 1 base from V and 0 bases from J, leaving 7 bases between. Germline loops: CDR1 LGHDT, CDR2 YNNKEL (reference sequence). The CDR3 sequence is CASSQVHSSYNSPLHF. The CDR3 region has the DNA TGTGCCAGCAGCCAAGTTCATAGCTCCTATAATTCACCCCTCCACTTT.